One T cell receptor beta chain is described in this entry. Its antigen remains unidentified. Within one base of it there is no much larger clone, and no base qualities were kept. These data belong to a study of T cell responses to AZD1222 COVID-19 vaccine (dated by TCRdb to the early 2020s). Broadly, across the study: TCR sequencing covered approximately 230 trial participants: 207 given two doses of AZD1222 and approximately 26 given two doses of MenACWY control vaccine. Trial participants were enrolled by age into 18-55, 56-69 and 70-plus year subgroups, with approximately 150, 30 and 60 TCR-sequenced participants respectively. On the study overall, not on this receptor specifically: Reportedly, almost half of the unique spike-specific TCRs recognized epitopes lying outside the regions that are mutated in the B.1.351 and B.1.1.7 variants. The whole spike protein was spanned by vaccine-associated CD4 TCRs, and dominant responses were seen in regions 160-218 and 743-854. In the small 56-69-year group, the increase in depth fell short of significance, most likely because of low power. No day 14 peak-response samples were available, so repertoires were characterized only after the peak T cell response. Participants were mostly white British, with more females than males. The authors suggested clonal diversity may have been underestimated. Conclusions about previously exposed vaccinees were limited because only six AZD1222 recipients were SARS-CoV-2 seropositive at baseline. After two AZD1222 doses, both the breadth and the depth of spike-specific TCRs were significantly higher than at day 0 and than in MenACWY recipients.

Trimming takes 3 bases from V and 8 bases from J, and the germline ends sit 16 bases apart. The cysteine opens and the phenylalanine closes a CDR3 of 15 amino acids. Only CDR3 DNA remains: 45 bases, in frame from the first base. CDR1 and CDR2, per the germline V gene (reference sequence), are LNHDA and SQIVND. The time point label here, explained by the study, means: baseline before first vaccination. What the treatment or condition label conveys for this sample: meningococcal conjugate vaccine given as trial control. Vaccinee samples came from UK trials COV001 and COV002, including a single-blind randomized controlled phase 2/3 trial of AZD1222 (ChAdOx1 nCoV-19) in healthy adults. For TCRbeta chain sequencing, PBMC samples were collected from trial participants at day 0 and at day 28 after the second dose. The CDR3 regions of human TCRbeta chains were analyzed by immunosequencing. In the source study's methods: TCRs in the repertoires were matched against a reference library of SARS-CoV-2-specific TCRs that had been generated with the MIRA antigen-specificity platform. Breadth meant the fraction of unique TCRs that were SARS-CoV-2-associated, whereas depth meant the fraction of total T cells that were SARS-CoV-2-associated. Using the MIRA data, each spike-specific TCR was mapped to the spike region that the TCR reacts to and placed in a CD4 or CD8 class. Log10-transformed breadth and depth values were compared by one-way ANOVA with Sidak's multiple comparisons tests. TCRdb holds this immuneACCESS table with in-frame rearrangements only. Some clones are missing; in checked studies, unresolved V genes explain under half, and the rest has no known cause. D and trimming come from the DNA, and the V and J calls and clone size come from that table. The sample data list 53,000 or so clones, and around 85% of these were observed just once. The ten biggest clones cover roughly 19% of the sample.

The chain was built from TRBV19 and TRBJ1-4, with TRBD1 as a weak D call on 6 bases. Sequencing was performed on peripheral blood, taken on day 0 of MenACWY control vaccination. The sequence was collected from an adult in good health. The CDR3 region has the sequence CASSILNGQPEKLFF. The sequenced DNA is TGTGCCAGTAGTATCCTGAATGGACAGCCCGAAAAACTGTTTTTT. The variable domain in full, with residues beyond the CDR3 obtained from the reference TRBV19 and TRBJ1-4 genes, is DGGITQSPKYLFRKEGQNVTLSCEQNLNHDAMYWYRQDPGQGLRLIYYSQIVNDFQKGDIAEGYSVSREKKESFPLTVTSAQKNPTAFYLCASSILNGQPEKLFFGSGTQLSVL.